This T cell receptor beta chain was identified during a study of multiple sclerosis patients with progressive multifocal leukoencephalopathy. Using immunoSEQ multiplex PCR, the repertoire was profiled, and TCRdb retains in-frame clones only, with some absent. The table records about 25,000 clones, about 91% of them present only once. As for time point: 12 to 13 months of natalizumab therapy. Multiple sclerosis patients on natalizumab who never developed PML served as longitudinally sampled controls. Every listed patient previously received interferon beta; all PML patients were women. T1 marks 6 months and T2 marks 12 months of natalizumab therapy. In germline, CDR1 is LNHDA, CDR2 SQIVND (reference sequence). Trimming removed 4 bases at V and 8 bases at J, with 18 bases between. The CDR3 covers 15 residues. The study's findings and limits: Less diverse TRB repertoires were suggested in most PML patients.

Of note for this clone: Its target is unknown.

J is TRBJ2-1 and V is TRBV19; possibly TRBD2 for D (6 bases). This specimen was PBMCs, taken from a patient treated with natalizumab. The source is a man aged 25-40 years with multiple sclerosis. This chain's CDR3 is CASSTLALDAHEQFF. The CDR3 nucleotides read TGTGCCAGTAGTACGCTAGCGTTGGACGCCCATGAGCAGTTCTTC. The full variable domain, its missing parts supplied by reference TRBV19 and TRBJ2-1, is DGGITQSPKYLFRKEGQNVTLSCEQNLNHDAMYWYRQDPGQGLRLIYYSQIVNDFQKGDIAEGYSVSREKKESFPLTVTSAQKNPTAFYLCASSTLALDAHEQFFGPGTRLTVL.